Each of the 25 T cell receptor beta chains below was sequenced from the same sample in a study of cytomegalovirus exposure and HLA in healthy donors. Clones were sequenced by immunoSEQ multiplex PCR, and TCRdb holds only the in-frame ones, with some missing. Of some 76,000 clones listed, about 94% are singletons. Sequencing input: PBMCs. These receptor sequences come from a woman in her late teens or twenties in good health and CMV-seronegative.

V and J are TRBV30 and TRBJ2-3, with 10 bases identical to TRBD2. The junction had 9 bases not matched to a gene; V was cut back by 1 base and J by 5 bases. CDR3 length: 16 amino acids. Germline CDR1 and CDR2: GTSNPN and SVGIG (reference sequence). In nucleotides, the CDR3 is TGTGCCTGGAGTGATCCCAAAGCGGGAGGGATAGATACGCAGTATTTT. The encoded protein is CAWSDPKAGGIDTQYF.

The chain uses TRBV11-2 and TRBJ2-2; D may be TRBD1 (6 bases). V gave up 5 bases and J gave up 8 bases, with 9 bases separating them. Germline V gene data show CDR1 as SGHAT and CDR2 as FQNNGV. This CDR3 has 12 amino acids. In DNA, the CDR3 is TGTGCCAGCAGCCCGGGGACAGGGGAGCTGTTTTTT. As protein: CASSPGTGELFF.

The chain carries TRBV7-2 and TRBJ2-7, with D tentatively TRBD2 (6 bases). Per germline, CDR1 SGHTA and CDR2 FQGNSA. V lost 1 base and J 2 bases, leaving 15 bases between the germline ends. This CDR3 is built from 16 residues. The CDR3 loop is CASSLDPQRATYEQYF. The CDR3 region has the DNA TGTGCCAGCAGCTTAGACCCCCAGCGGGCCACCTACGAGCAGTACTTC. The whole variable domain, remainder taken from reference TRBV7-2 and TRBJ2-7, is GAGVSQSPSNKVTEKGKDVELRCDPISGHTALYWYRQSLGQGLEFLIYFQGNSAPDKSGLPSDRFSAERTGGSVSTLTIQRTQQEDSAVYLCASSLDPQRATYEQYFGPGTRLTVT.

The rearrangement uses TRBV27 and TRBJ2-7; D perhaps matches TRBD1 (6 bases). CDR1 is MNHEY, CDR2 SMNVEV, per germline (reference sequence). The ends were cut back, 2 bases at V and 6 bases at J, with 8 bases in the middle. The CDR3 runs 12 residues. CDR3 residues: CASSLRGGEQYF. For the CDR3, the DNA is TGTGCCAGCAGTTTAAGAGGGGGCGAGCAGTACTTC.

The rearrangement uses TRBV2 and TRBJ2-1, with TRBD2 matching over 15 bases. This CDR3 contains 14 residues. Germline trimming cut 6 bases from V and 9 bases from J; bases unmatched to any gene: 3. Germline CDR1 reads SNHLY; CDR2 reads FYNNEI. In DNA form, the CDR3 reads TGTGCCAGCAGCGCGGGACTAGCGGGAGGTGAGCAGTTCTTC. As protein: CASSAGLAGGEQFF. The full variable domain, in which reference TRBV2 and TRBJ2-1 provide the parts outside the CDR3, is EPEVTQTPSHQVTQMGQEVILRCVPISNHLYFYWYRQILGQKVEFLVSFYNNEISEKSEIFDDQFSVERPDGSNFTLKIRSTKLEDSAMYFCASSAGLAGGEQFFGPGTRLTVL.

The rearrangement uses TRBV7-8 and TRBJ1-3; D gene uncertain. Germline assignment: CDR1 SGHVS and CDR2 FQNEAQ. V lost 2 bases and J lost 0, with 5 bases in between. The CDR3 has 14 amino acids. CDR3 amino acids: CASSLYSSGNTIYF. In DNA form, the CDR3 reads TGTGCCAGCAGCTTATACAGCTCTGGAAACACCATATATTTT. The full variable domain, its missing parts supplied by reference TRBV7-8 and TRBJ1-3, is GAGVSQSPRYKVAKRGQDVALRCDPISGHVSLFWYQQALGQGPEFLTYFQNEAQLDKSGLPSDRFFAERPEGSVSTLKIQRTQQEDSAVYLCASSLYSSGNTIYFGEGSWLTVV.

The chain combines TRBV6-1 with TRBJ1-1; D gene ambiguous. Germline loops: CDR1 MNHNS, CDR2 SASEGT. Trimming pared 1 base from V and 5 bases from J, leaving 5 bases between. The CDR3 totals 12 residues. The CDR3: CASSEVRTEAFF. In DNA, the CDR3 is TGTGCCAGCAGTGAAGTCCGGACTGAAGCTTTCTTT.

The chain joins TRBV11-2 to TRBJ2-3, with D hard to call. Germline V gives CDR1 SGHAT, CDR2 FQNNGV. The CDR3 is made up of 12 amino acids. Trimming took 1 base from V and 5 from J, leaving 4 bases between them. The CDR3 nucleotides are TGTGCCAGCAGCTTAGTCGGAGATACGCAGTATTTT. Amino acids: CASSLVGDTQYF.

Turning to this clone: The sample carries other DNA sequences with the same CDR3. This CDR3 reads CASSAGQSYEQYF. The CDR3 DNA is TGTGCCAGTAGTGCTGGACAGTCCTACGAGCAGTACTTC. The rearrangement links TRBV19 to TRBJ2-7, with D perhaps TRBD1 (6 bases). The CDR3 loop spans 13 amino acids. Germline V gives CDR1 LNHDA, CDR2 SQIVND (reference sequence). V gave up 5 bases and J gave up 1 base, with 9 bases separating them.

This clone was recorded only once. In nucleotides, the CDR3 is TGTGCCAGCAGCTCCACTCGACTAGCGGGAGATGACGAGCAGTACTTC. Translated: CASSSTRLAGDDEQYF. The rearrangement uses TRBV11-3 and TRBJ2-7; TRBD2 matches at 12 bases. Germline V gene data show CDR1 as SGHNT and CDR2 as YENEEA. The V gene end was trimmed by 4 bases and the J gene end by 5 bases; junction bases not matched to a gene: 9. This CDR3 region has 16 residues.

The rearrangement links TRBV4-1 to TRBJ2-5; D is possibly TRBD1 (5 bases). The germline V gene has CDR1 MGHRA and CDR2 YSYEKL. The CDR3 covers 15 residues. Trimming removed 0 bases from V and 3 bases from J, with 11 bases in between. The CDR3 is CASSQDQSREETQYF. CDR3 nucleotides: TGCGCCAGCAGCCAAGATCAGTCCAGGGAAGAGACCCAGTACTTC.

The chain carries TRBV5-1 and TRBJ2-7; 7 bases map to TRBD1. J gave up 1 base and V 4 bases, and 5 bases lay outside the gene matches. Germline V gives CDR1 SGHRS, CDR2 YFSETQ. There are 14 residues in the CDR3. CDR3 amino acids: CASSLRQGSYEQYF. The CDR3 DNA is TGCGCCAGCAGCCTGAGACAGGGTTCCTACGAGCAGTACTTC.

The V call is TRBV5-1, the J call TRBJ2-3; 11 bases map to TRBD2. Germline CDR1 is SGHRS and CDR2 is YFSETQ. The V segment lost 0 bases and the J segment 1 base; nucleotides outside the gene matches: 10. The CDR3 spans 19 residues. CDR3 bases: TGCGCCAGCAGCTTGGCTGCAGGATCACTAGCGGGAGGCACAGATACGCAGTATTTT. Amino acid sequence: CASSLAAGSLAGGTDTQYF. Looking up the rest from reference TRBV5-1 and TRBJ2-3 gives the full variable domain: KAGVTQTPRYLIKTRGQQVTLSCSPISGHRSVSWYQQTPGQGLQFLFEYFSETQRNKGNFPGRFSGRQFSNSRSEMNVSTLELGDSALYLCASSLAAGSLAGGTDTQYFGPGTRLTVL.

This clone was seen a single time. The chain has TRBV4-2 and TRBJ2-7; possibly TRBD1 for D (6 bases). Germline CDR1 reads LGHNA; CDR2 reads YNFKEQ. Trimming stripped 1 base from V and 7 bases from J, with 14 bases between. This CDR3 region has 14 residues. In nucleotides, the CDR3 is TGTGCCAGCAGCCAAGGTGGGGGCCCACGGGAGCAGTACTTC. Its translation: CASSQGGGPREQYF.

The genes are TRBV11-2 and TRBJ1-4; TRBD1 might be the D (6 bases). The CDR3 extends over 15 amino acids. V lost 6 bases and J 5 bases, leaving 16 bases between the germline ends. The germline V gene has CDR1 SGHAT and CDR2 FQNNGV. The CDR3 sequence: CASSIYGQLNEKLFF. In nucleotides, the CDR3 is TGTGCCAGCAGTATCTACGGACAGTTGAATGAAAAACTGTTTTTT. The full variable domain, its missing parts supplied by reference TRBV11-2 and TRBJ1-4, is EAGVAQSPRYKIIEKRQSVAFWCNPISGHATLYWYQQILGQGPKLLIQFQNNGVVDDSQLPKDRFSAERLKGVDSTLKIQPAKLEDSAVYLCASSIYGQLNEKLFFGSGTQLSVL.

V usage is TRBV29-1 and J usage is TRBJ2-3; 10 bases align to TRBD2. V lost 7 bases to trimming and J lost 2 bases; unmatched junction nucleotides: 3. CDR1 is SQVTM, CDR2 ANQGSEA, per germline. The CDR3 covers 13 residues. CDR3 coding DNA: TGCAGCGAAGGACTAGCGGCCACAGATACGCAGTATTTT. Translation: CSEGLAATDTQYF.

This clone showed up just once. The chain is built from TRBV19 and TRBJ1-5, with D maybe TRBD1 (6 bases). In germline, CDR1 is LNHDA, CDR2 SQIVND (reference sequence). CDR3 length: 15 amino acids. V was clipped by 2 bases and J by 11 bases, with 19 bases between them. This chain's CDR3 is CASSIWQGMGGTQHF. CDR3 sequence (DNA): TGTGCCAGTAGTATATGGCAGGGGATGGGGGGGACCCAGCATTTT.

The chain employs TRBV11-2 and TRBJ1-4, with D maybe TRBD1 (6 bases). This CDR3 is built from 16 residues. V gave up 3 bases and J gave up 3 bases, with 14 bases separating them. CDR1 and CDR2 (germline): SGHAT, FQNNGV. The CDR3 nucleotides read TGTGCCAGCAGCTTCGAGGGGGTCACGGCTAATGAAAAACTGTTTTTT. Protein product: CASSFEGVTANEKLFF.

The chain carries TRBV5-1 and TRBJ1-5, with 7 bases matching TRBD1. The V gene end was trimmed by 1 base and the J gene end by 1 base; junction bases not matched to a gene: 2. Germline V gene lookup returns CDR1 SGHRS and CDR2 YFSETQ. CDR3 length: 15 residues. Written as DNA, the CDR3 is TGCGCCAGCAGCTTGCAGGGGGAGAGCAATCAGCCCCAGCATTTT. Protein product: CASSLQGESNQPQHF. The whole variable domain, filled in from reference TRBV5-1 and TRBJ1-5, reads KAGVTQTPRYLIKTRGQQVTLSCSPISGHRSVSWYQQTPGQGLQFLFEYFSETQRNKGNFPGRFSGRQFSNSRSEMNVSTLELGDSALYLCASSLQGESNQPQHFGDGTRLSIL.

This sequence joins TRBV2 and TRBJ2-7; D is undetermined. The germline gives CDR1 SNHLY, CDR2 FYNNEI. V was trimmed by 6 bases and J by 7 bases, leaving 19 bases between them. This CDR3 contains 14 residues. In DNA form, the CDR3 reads TGTGCCAGCAGACCCCGCGGCTCGGTTGGGGAGCAGTACTTC. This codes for CASRPRGSVGEQYF.

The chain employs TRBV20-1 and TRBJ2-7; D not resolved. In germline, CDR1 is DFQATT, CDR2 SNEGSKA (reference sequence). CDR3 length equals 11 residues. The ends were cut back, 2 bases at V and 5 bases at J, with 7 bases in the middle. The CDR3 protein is CSARRTNEQYF. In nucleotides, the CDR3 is TGCAGTGCTAGACGCACTAACGAGCAGTACTTC.

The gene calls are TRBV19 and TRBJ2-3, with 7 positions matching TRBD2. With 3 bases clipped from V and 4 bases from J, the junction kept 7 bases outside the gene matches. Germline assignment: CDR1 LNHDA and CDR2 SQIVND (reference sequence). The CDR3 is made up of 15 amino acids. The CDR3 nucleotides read TGTGCCAGTAGTATGGGTGGGAGGGCGTCAGATACGCAGTATTTT. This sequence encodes CASSMGGRASDTQYF.

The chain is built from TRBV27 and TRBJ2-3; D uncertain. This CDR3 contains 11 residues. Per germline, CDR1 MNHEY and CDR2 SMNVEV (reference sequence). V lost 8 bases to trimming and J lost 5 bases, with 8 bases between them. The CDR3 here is CASHLRDTQYF. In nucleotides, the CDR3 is TGTGCCAGCCACCTACGAGATACGCAGTATTTT.

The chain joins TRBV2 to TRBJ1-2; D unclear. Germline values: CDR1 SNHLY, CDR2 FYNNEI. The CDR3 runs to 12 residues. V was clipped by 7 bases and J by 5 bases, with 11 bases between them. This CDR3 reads CASTSNPYGYTF. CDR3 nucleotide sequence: TGTGCCAGCACCAGTAACCCATATGGCTACACCTTC.

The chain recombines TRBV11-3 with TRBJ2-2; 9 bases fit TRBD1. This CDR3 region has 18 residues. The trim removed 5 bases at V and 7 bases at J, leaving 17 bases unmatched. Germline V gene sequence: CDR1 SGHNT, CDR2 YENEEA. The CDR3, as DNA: TGTGCCAGCAGCCCTTACCCGGGGACAGGGAAGGAGGGCGGGGAGCTGTTTTTT. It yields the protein CASSPYPGTGKEGGELFF. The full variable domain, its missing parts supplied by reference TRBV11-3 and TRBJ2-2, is EAGVVQSPRYKIIEKKQPVAFWCNPISGHNTLYWYLQNLGQGPELLIRYENEEAVDDSQLPKDRFSAERLKGVDSTLKIQPAELGDSAVYLCASSPYPGTGKEGGELFFGEGSRLTVL.